The source of this TCR delta chain is a study of γδ T cells in repeated Plasmodium falciparum infection. Study results and caveats: Many TCRgamma sequences overlapped between individuals in stable Vgamma9/Vdelta2+ repertoires. Waves of new clonotype selection appeared after repeated controlled infections in Vdelta2-negative, largely Vdelta1+, gammadelta T cells.

This clone has at least ten counts. Its antigen is not known. CDR3 size: 21 residues. J was trimmed by 0 bases and V by 3 bases; bases with no gene match: 19. CDR1 is TSWWSYY and CDR2 is QGS in the germline V gene. TRG and TRD sequences were obtained from every sorted gammadelta sample. TCRdb re-called the multiplex PCR reads using CATT. The table lists about 89,000 delta-chain clones, 1.4% of them singletons. Flow sorting of PBMC yielded separate Vgamma9/Vdelta2+ and Vdelta2-negative gammadelta T cell populations for bulk repertoire analysis. This sequence originates from a pool of human donors (malaria-infected and uninfected, not separated). Sequenced: gamma-delta T cells from blood. V is TRDV1 and J is TRDJ1, with 10 bases fitting TRDD3. Here the J gene came from matching the DNA to germline, since TCRdb omits it. This CDR3 is CALGDTFRPPYWGMDTDKLIF. DNA of the CDR3: TGTGCTCTTGGGGATACCTTTCGACCCCCCTACTGGGGGATGGACACCGATAAACTCATCTTT.